This TCR beta chain derives from a study of CD8 T cells in ankylosing spondylitis. Study results and limitations: Reactive arthritis synovial fluid and blood previously showed some of these motif variants. Characteristic of ankylosing spondylitis blood, it appeared, was a TCR beta motif comprising several highly homologous variants.

The CDR3 has 12 residues. In germline, CDR1 is SEHNR, CDR2 FQNEAQ (reference sequence). Deletions cut 5 bases from V and 14 bases from J, with 13 bases between. This clonotype has ten or more counts. The antigen remains unidentified. From the 5' RACE reads, TCRdb called clonotypes with MiXCR, one entry per CDR3 protein. The data show around 130,000 distinct CDR3 sequences, with about 6.4% seen just once and 10% to 15% held by the top ten. This sequence originates from a male donor with ankylosing spondylitis or in good health (not recorded which). This sequence joins TRBV7-9 and TRBJ1-6, with no clear D. The specimen was blood, either unsorted or a sorted T cell fraction (not recorded which). CDR3 protein: CASSLSPGALHF. In DNA, the CDR3 is TGTGCCAGCAGCCTCTCTCCGGGAGCCCTCCACTTT. Variable domain in full (rest from reference TRBV7-9 and TRBJ1-6): DTGVSQNPRHKITKRGQNVTFRCDPISEHNRLYWYRQTLGQGPEFLTYFQNEAQLEKSRLLSDRFSAERPKGSFSTLEIQRTEQGDSAMYLCASSLSPGALHFGNGTRLTVT.